A selection of T cell receptor beta chains follows, all from one sample in a study of beta chain features in type 1 diabetes. The protocol was immunoSEQ multiplex PCR, while the TCRdb copy is restricted to in-frame clones and leaves out a portion. Among 130,000 to 150,000 clones listed, more than 9% were seen once. The sequenced sample was naive CD4+ T cells from blood. All receptors come from a young man in good health. Each CDR3 is given with its conserved first and last residue. Not every row has a clone size; where given, it reads once, few, many or a size class.

abundance: few; v_gene: TRBV10-1; CDR3aa: CASSESPGTDTQYF
abundance: many; v_gene: TRBV9; CDR3aa: CASSVARRFYEQYF
abundance: .; v_gene: TRBV5-1; CDR3aa: CASKAGYSYNEQFF
abundance: few; v_gene: TRBV6-1; CDR3aa: CASSQPGHLSYEQYF
abundance: .; v_gene: TRBV10-1; CDR3aa: CASSERGQAGARNEQFF
abundance: few; v_gene: TRBV6-4; CDR3aa: CASSANRGDTQYF
abundance: few; v_gene: TRBV5-6; CDR3aa: CASSWGTGEETQYF
abundance: few; v_gene: TRBV5-1; CDR3aa: CASSLGPDSNYGYTF
abundance: .; v_gene: TRBV11-3; CDR3aa: CASSLGVSGSPLHF
abundance: few; v_gene: TRBV5-1; CDR3aa: CASTLDRHQETQYF
abundance: .; v_gene: TRBV2; CDR3aa: CASSVTASGGRSYNEQFF
abundance: .; v_gene: TRBV7-2; CDR3aa: CASSRRSSTDTQYF
abundance: .; v_gene: TRBV2; CDR3aa: CASIPGQGVWTGELFF
abundance: few; v_gene: TRBV20-1; CDR3aa: CSTERGTEAFF
abundance: .; v_gene: TRBV27; CDR3aa: CASRANLAGATEAFF
abundance: .; v_gene: TRBV2; CDR3aa: CASKTLRGRETQYF
abundance: .; v_gene: TRBV4-3; CDR3aa: CASSQAYVRGSSYNSPLHF
abundance: .; v_gene: TRBV5-1; CDR3aa: CASSANPGQSYNEQFF
abundance: few; v_gene: TRBV6-5; CDR3aa: CASSYTSVGNTIYF
abundance: .; v_gene: TRBV5-1; CDR3aa: CASSKTGFGELFF
abundance: .; v_gene: TRBV15; CDR3aa: CATSRDLGGSAYNEQFF
abundance: few; v_gene: TRBV27; CDR3aa: CASSLSPLTDRAQYF
abundance: .; v_gene: TRBV5-4; CDR3aa: CASSSRTGYSSEQYF
abundance: .; v_gene: TRBV6-5; CDR3aa: CASRASLTGFEQYF
abundance: .; v_gene: TRBV27; CDR3aa: CASSTGTATSTDTQYF
abundance: few; v_gene: TRBV7-6; CDR3aa: CASSEEETQYF